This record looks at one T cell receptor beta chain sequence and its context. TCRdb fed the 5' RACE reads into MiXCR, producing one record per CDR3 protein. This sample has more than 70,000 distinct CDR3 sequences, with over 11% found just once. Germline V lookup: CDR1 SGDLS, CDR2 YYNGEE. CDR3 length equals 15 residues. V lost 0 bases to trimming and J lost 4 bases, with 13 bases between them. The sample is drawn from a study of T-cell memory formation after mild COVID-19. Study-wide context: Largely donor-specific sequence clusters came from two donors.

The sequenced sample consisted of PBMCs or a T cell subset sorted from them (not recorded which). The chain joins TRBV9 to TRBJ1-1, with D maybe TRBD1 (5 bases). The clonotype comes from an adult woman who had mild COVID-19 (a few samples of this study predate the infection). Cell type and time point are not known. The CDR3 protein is CASSVAGGRGTEAFF. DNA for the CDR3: TGTGCCAGCAGCGTAGCGGGGGGGAGGGGCACTGAAGCTTTCTTT.